This TCR beta chain was obtained from a study of breast tumors, draining lymph nodes, adjacent tissues (dated by TCRdb to about 2016). In the study overall: In breast cancer patients, the study compared the TCR beta repertoires of tumor, adjacent nontumor tissue and axillary lymph nodes. In human breast cancer, the study set out to assess how tumor, surrounding tissue and draining lymph node repertoires relate to one another and whether T cells might be exchanged between them.

The adjacent samples were made up of nontumor breast tissue that surrounded the tumor. The cysteine opens and the phenylalanine closes a CDR3 of 13 amino acids. This entry keeps only the CDR3 DNA: 39 bases, framed from base 1. CDR1 LNHDA and CDR2 SQIVND are derived from the germline V gene (reference sequence). The junction shows trimming of 6 bases on V and 7 bases on J, and the gene matches do not reach 5 bases of it. As concerns this clonotype: No cognate antigen has been identified for it. Per-base qualities were not stored, and no clone one base away is much larger.

The full study reports these points: In luminal-like breast cancer, tumor and nontumor tissue repertoires resembled each other significantly more than in basal-like breast cancer. Tumor T-cell repertoires showed less diversity than lymph node repertoires and more diversity than nontumor tissue repertoires, and tumor T-cell repertoires showed preferential V and J gene usage. Rather than being directly demonstrated, the conclusion that tumor T cells originate in lymph nodes was presented as consistent with a hypothesis. The data were considered consistent with the idea that most tumor T cells come from the lymph node and then expand in tumor tissue.

Sequencing was carried out with an Illumina HiSeq 2000. Multiplex PCR amplification was used to generate the TCR beta chain libraries. The amplified TCR beta chain products were analyzed by high-throughput sequencing. Through fastp at Q25 and MiXCR, TCRdb rebuilt clones from the public reads, retaining in-frame beta chains. One record per CDR3 amino acid sequence lists the most common genes and DNA. The table for this sample lists fewer than 15,000 distinct CDR3 sequences; roughly 50% of them were counted only once. Of the sample, over 25% falls within the top ten clones. The receptor comes from a female donor with breast cancer. Some clones in this sample may be carry-over from other donors' samples. The sequencing sample was made of tumor-adjacent breast tissue. The chain uses TRBV19 and TRBJ2-1; 8 bases in between match TRBD2. The bases read TGTGCCAGTAGCGGGAGGGGGGGTAATGAGCAGTTCTTC. Its product reads: CASSGRGGNEQFF.